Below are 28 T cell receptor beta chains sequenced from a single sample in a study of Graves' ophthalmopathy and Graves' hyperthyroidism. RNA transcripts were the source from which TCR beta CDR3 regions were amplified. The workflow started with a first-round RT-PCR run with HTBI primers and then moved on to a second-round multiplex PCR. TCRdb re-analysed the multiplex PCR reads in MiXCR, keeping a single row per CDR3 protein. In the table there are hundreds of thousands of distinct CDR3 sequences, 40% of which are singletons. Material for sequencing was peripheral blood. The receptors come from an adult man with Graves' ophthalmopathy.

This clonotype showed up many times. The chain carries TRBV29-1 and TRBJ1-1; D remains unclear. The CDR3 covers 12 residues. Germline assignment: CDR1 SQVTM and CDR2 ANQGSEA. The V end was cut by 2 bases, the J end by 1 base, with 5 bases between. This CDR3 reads CSVEPPNTEAFF. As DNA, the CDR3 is TGCAGCGTTGAACCCCCGAACACTGAAGCTTTCTTT.

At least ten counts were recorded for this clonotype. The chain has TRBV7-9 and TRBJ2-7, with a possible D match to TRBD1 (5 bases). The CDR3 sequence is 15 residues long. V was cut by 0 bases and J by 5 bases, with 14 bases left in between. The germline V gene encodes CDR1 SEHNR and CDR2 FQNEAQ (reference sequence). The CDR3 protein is CASSLADGRVNEQYF. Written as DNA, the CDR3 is TGTGCCAGCAGCTTAGCGGATGGCAGGGTGAACGAGCAGTACTTC. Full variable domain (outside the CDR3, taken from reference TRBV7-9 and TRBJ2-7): DTGVSQNPRHKITKRGQNVTFRCDPISEHNRLYWYRQTLGQGPEFLTYFQNEAQLEKSRLLSDRFSAERPKGSFSTLEIQRTEQGDSAMYLCASSLADGRVNEQYFGPGTRLTVT.

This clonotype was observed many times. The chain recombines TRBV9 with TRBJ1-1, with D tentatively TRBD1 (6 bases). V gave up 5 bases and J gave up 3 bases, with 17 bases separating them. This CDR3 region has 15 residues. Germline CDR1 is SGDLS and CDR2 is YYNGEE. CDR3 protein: CASRATGMRDTEAFF. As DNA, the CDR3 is TGTGCCAGCAGAGCAACAGGGATGAGGGACACTGAAGCTTTCTTT.

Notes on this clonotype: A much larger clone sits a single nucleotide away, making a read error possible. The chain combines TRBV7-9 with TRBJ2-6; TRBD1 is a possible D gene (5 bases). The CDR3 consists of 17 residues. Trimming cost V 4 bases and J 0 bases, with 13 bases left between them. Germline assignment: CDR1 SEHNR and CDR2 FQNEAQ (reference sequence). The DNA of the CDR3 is TGTGCCAGCAGCTCCAACAGGTTCCGCTCTGGGGCCAACGTCCTGACTTTC. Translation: CASSSNRFRSGANVLTF. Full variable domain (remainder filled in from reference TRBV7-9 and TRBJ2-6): DTGVSQNPRHKITKRGQNVTFRCDPISEHNRLYWYRQTLGQGPEFLTYFQNEAQLEKSRLLSDRFSAERPKGSFSTLEIQRTEQGDSAMYLCASSSNRFRSGANVLTFGAGSRLTVL.

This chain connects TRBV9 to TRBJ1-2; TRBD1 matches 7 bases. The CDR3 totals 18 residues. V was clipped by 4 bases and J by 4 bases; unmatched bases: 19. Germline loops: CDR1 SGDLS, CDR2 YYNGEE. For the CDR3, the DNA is TGTGCCAGCAGCCAATGGGGGGGCAGGGGACAGACAGGCTATGGCTACACCTTC. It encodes CASSQWGGRGQTGYGYTF.

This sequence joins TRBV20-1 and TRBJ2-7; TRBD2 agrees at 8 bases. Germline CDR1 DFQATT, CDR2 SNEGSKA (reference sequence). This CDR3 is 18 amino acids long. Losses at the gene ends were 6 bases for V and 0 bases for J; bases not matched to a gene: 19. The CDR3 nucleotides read TGCAGTGCCAAAAAACGGGGTCCTAGCGGGTCCACCTCCTACGAGCAGTACTTC. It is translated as CSAKKRGPSGSTSYEQYF.

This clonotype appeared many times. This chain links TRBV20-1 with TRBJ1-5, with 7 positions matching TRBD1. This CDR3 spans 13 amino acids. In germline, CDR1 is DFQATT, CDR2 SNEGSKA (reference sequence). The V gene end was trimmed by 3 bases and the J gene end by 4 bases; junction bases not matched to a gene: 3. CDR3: CSARTGLNQPQHF. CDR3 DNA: TGCAGTGCTAGGACAGGGTTGAATCAGCCCCAGCATTTT.

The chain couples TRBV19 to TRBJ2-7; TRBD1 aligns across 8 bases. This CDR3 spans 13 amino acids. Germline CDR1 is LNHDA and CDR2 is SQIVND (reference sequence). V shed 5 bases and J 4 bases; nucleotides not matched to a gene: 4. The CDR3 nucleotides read TGTGCCAGTAGTTCCCGACAGGGGTACGAGCAGTACTTC. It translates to CASSSRQGYEQYF. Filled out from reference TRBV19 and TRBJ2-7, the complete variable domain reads DGGITQSPKYLFRKEGQNVTLSCEQNLNHDAMYWYRQDPGQGLRLIYYSQIVNDFQKGDIAEGYSVSREKKESFPLTVTSAQKNPTAFYLCASSSRQGYEQYFGPGTRLTVT.

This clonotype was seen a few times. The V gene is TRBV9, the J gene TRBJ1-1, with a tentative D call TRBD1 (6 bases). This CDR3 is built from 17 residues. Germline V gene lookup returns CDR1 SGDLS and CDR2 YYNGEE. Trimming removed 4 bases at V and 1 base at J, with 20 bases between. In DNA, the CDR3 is TGTGCCAGCAGCCCCCAGACGGGGACACTAGGGAACACTGAAGCTTTCTTT. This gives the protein CASSPQTGTLGNTEAFF.

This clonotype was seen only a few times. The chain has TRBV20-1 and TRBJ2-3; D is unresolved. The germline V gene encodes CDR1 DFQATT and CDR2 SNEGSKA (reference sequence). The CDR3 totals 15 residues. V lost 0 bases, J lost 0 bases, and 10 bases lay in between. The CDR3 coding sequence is TGCAGTGCTAGAGATTGGGAAGCTAGCACAGATACGCAGTATTTT. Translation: CSARDWEASTDTQYF.

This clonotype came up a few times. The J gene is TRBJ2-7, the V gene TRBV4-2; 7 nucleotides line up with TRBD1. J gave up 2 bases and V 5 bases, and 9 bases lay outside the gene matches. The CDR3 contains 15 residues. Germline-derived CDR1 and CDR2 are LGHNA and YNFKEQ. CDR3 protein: CASSRTGTDTYEQYF. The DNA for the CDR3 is TGTGCCAGCAGCAGAACCGGGACAGACACCTACGAGCAGTACTTC.

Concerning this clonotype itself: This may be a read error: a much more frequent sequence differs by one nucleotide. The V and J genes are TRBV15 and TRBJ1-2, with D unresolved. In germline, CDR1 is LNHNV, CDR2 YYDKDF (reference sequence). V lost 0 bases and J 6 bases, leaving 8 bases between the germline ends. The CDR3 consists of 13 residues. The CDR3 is CATSRDRGHGYTF. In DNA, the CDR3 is TGTGCCACCAGCAGAGATCGAGGGCATGGCTACACCTTC.

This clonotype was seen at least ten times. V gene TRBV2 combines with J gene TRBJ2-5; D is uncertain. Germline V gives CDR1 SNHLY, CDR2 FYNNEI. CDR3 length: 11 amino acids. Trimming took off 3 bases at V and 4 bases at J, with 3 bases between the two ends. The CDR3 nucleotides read TGTGCCAGCAGTGAGCCAGAGACCCAGTACTTC. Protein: CASSEPETQYF.

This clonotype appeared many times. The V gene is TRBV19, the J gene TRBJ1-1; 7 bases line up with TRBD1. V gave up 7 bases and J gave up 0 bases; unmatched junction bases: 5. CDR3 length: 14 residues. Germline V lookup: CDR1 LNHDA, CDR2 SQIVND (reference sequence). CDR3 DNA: TGTGCCAGTACTCCGGGACAGTTGAACACTGAAGCTTTCTTT. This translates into CASTPGQLNTEAFF.

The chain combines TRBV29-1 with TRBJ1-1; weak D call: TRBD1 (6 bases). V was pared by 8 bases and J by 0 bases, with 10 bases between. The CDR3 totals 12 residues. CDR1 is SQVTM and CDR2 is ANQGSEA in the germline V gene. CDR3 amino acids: CSSGGLNTEAFF. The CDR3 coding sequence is TGCAGCAGCGGGGGCCTGAACACTGAAGCTTTCTTT.

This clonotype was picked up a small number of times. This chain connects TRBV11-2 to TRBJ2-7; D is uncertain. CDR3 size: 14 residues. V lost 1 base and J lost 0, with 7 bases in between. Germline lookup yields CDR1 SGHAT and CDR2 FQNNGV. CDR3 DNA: TGTGCCAGCAGCTTAGTTCCAGTCTCCTACGAGCAGTACTTC. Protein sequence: CASSLVPVSYEQYF.

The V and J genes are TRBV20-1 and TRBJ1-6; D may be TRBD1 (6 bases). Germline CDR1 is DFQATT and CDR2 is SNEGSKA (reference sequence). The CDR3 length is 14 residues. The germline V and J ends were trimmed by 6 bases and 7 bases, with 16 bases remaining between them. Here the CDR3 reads CSAREGVRNSPLHF. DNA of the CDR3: TGCAGTGCCCGGGAGGGGGTACGCAATTCACCCCTCCACTTT.

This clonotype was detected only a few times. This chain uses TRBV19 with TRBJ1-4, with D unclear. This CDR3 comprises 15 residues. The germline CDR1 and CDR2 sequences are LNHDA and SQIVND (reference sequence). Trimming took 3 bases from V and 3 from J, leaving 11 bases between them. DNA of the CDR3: TGTGCCAGTAGTATTCCGGGCGGACCTAATGAAAAACTGTTTTTT. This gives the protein CASSIPGGPNEKLFF.

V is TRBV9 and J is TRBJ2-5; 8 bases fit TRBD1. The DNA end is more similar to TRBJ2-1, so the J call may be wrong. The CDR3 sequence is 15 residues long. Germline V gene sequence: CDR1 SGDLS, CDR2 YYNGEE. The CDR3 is CASSIQGALHHEQFF. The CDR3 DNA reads TGTGCCAGCAGTATTCAGGGGGCGCTCCACCATGAGCAGTTCTTC.

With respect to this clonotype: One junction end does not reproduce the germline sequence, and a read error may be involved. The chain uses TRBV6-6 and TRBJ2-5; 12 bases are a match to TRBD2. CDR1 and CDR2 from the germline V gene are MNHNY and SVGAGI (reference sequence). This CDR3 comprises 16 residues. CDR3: CASSGETSGSQVTQYF. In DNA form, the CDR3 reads TGTGCCAGCAGTGGCGAGACTAGCGGGAGTCAAGTGACCCAGTACTTC.

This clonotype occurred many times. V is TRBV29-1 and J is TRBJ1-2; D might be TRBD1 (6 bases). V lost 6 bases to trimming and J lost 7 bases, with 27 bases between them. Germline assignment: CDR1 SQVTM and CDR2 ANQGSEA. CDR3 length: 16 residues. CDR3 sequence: CSVAQTGWMEYRGYTF. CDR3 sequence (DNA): TGCAGCGTGGCCCAGACAGGATGGATGGAGTATCGTGGCTACACCTTC. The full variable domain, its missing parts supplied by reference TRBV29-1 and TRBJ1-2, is SAVISQKPSRDICQRGTSLTIQCQVDSQVTMMFWYRQQPGQSLTLIATANQGSEATYESGFVIDKFPISRPNLTFSTLTVSNMSPEDSSIYLCSVAQTGWMEYRGYTFGSGTRLTVV.

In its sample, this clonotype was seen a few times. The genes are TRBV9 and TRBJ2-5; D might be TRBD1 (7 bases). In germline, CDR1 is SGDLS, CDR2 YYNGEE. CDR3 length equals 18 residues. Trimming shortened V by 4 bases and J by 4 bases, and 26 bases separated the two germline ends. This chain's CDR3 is CASSQDPTPGGLGETQYF. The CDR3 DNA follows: TGTGCCAGCAGCCAAGATCCCACGCCAGGGGGACTGGGAGAGACCCAGTACTTC. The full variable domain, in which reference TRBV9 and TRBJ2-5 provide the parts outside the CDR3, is DSGVTQTPKHLITATGQRVTLRCSPRSGDLSVYWYQQSLDQGLQFLIQYYNGEERAKGNILERFSAQQFPDLHSELNLSSLELGDSALYFCASSQDPTPGGLGETQYFGPGTRLLVL.

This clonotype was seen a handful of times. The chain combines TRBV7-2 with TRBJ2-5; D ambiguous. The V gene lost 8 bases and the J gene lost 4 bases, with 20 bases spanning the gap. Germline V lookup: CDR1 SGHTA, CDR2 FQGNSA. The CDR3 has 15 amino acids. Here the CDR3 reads CASSPPRAHTETQYF. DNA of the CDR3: TGTGCCAGCTCACCACCCCGGGCCCATACAGAGACCCAGTACTTC.

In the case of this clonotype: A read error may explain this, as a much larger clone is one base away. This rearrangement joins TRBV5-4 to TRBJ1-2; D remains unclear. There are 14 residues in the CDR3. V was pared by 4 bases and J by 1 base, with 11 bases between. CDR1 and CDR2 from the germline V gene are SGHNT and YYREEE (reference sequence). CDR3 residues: CASSLNTDNYGYTF. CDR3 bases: TGTGCCAGCAGCCTGAACACGGATAACTATGGCTACACCTTC.

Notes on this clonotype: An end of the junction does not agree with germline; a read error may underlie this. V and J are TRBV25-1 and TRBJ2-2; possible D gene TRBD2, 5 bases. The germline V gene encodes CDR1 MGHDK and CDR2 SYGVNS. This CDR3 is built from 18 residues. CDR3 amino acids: CASAARRSGATNTEELFF. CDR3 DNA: TGTGCCAGCGCCGCCCGCCGAAGCGGAGCCACGAACACCGAGGAGCTGTTTTTT. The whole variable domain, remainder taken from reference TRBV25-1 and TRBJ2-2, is EADIYQTPRYLVIGTGKKITLECSQTMGHDKMYWYQQDPGMELHLIHYSYGVNSTEKGDLSSESTVSRIRTEHFPLTLESARPSHTSQYLCASAARRSGATNTEELFFGEGSRLTVL.

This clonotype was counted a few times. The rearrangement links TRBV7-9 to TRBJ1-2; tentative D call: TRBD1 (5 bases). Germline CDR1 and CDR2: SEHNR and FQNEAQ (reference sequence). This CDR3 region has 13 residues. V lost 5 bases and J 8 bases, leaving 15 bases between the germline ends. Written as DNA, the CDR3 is TGTGCCAGCAGCCAAGAGCCAGGACACGGCTACACCTTC. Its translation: CASSQEPGHGYTF.

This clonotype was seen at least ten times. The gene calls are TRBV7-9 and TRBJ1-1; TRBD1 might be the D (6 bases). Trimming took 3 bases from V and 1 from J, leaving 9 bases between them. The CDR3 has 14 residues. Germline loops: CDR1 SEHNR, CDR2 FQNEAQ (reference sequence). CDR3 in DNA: TGTGCCAGCAGCTTGAGGACAGAGAACACTGAAGCTTTCTTT. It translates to CASSLRTENTEAFF.

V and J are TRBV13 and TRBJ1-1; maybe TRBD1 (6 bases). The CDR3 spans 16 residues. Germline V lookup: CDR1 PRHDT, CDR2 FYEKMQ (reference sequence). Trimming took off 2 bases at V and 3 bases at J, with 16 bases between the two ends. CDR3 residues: CASSLKAGGRDTEAFF. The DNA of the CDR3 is TGTGCCAGCAGCTTAAAGGCGGGGGGGCGGGACACTGAAGCTTTCTTT.